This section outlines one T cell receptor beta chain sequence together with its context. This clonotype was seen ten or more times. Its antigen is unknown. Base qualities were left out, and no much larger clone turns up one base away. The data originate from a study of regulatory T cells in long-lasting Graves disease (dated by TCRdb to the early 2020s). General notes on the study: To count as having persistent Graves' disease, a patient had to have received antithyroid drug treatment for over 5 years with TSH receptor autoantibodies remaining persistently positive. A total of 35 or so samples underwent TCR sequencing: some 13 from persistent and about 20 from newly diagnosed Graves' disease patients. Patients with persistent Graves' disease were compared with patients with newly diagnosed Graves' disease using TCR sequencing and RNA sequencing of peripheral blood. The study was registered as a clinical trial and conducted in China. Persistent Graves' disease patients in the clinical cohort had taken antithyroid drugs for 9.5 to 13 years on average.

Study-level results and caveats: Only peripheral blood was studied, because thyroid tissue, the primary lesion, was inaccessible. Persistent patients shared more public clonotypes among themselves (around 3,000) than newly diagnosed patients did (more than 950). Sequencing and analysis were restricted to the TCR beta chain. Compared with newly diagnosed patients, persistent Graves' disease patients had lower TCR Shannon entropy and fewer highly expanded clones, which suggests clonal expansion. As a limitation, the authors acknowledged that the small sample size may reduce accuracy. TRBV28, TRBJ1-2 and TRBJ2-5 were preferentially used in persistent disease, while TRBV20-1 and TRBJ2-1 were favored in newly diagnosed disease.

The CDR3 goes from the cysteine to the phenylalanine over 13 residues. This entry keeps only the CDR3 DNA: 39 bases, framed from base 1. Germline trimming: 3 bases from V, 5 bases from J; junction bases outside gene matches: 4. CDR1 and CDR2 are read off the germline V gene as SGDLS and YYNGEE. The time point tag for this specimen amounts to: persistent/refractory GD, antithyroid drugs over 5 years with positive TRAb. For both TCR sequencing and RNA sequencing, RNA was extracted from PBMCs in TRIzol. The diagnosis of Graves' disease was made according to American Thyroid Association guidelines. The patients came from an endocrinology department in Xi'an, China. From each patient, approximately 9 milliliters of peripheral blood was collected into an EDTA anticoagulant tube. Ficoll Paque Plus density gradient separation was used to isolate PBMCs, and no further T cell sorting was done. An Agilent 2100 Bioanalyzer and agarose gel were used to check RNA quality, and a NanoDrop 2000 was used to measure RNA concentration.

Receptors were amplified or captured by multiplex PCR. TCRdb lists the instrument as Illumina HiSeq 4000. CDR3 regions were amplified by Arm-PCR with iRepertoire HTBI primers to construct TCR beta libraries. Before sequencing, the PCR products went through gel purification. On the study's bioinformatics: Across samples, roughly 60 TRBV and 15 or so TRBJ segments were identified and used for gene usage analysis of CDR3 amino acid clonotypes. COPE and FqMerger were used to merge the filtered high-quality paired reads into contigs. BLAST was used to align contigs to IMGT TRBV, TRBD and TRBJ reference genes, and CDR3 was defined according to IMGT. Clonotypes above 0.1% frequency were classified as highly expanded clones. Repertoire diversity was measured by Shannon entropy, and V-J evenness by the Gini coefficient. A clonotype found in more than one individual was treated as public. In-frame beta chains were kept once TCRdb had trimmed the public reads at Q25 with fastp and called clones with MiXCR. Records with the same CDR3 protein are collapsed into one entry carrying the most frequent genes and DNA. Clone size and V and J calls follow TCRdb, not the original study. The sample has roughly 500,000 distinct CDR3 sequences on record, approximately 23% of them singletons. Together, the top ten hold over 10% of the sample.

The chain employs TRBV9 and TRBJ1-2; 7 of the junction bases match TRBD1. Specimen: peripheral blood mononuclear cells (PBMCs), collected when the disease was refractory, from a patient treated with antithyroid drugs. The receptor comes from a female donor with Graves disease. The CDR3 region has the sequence CASSATGLYGYTF. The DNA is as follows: TGTGCCAGCAGCGCGACAGGGTTGTATGGCTACACCTTC.